This entry describes one T cell receptor (beta chain). What antigen it recognizes has not been identified. Per-nucleotide qualities are absent, and no much larger clonotype sits a single base away. The CDR3 sequence holds 12 residues, the cysteine and phenylalanine included. Kept here is only the CDR3 DNA, which spans 36 bases and is read in frame from base 1. A distance of 7 bases separates the germline ends of V and J, which lose 1 base and 9 bases respectively. The germline V gene (reference sequence) gives CDR1 as LNHNV and CDR2 as YYDKDF. This record comes from a study of CD8 T cells in Susac syndrome (dated by TCRdb to the late 2010s). Study-level background: The study used repertoire sequencing to test whether antigen drove CD8+ T cell activation and differentiation in Susac syndrome. Clonality of the CD8+ T cell repertoire was compared between roughly 13 healthy donors, 14 Susac syndrome patients and roughly 15 multiple sclerosis patients. General conclusions and limits of the study: The TCR sequencing and HLA analysis was acknowledged to have included a relatively small number of individuals.

RNA was extracted using the RNeasy kit, and roughly 0.45 to 1 microgram was reverse transcribed with random hexamers. The immunoSEQ multiplex PCR assay, which covers 54 Vbeta and 13 Jbeta segments, was used to amplify TCR beta CDR3 regions. PCR amplification bias was corrected using a synthetic template baseline for primer optimization and computational correction. Concerning the study's data processing: Only productive sequences were kept, with reads annotated to V, D and J genes according to IMGT and analyzed in immunoSEQ Analyzer. Clonality was calculated as one minus the Shannon entropy normalized by log2 of the number of productive unique sequences. Public and private clones were assessed among the 100 most prevalent clones of each patient and control. Clones were defined as Susac-specific when absent from the healthy and MS cohorts, from roughly 1,100 published viral clones and from other ImmuneACCESS disease sequences. TCRdb handled the public reads itself, with Q25 trimming in fastp and clone calling in MiXCR, and kept productive beta chains. Entries that share a CDR3 protein sequence are merged under the most common genes and DNA. These V and J calls are TCRdb output, not the study's own analysis. The sample has some 150,000 distinct CDR3 sequences on record, around 94% of them singletons. The top ten constitute over 0.25% of the sample.

Peripheral blood CD8+ and CD4+ T cells from healthy donors, Susac syndrome patients and multiple sclerosis patients were profiled using high-throughput TCR beta sequencing. Healthy donors were included as age- and sex-matched controls. Bulk CD8+ and CD4+ T cells were purified by magnetic negative isolation, whereas CD8+ TEMRA cells were enriched by FACS. Blood was drawn into EDTA tubes, processed within 24 hours, and PBMCs were isolated by density gradient centrifugation. PBMCs destined for TCR sequencing were cryopreserved in liquid nitrogen and later thawed in a 37 °C water bath. The sorted or isolated CD4+, CD8+ and CD8+ TEMRA cells had a purity of 90% or higher.

This receptor chain uses TRBV15 and TRBJ1-5; the D gene cannot be named for sure. This sequence was found in a human donor in good health. Input material: CD8+ T cells from PBMCs. This receptor carries the CDR3 CATSRATWPQHF. The nucleotide sequence is given as TGTGCCACCAGCAGAGCGACCTGGCCCCAGCATTTT. Reference TRBV15 and TRBJ1-5 genes cover what lies past the CDR3, so the full variable domain is DAMVIQNPRYQVTQFGKPVTLSCSQTLNHNVMYWYQQKSSQAPKLLFHYYDKDFNNEADTPDNFQSRRPNTSFCFLDIRSPGLGDTAMYLCATSRATWPQHFGDGTRLSIL.